Below, 7 T cell receptor beta chains from the same sample are listed, as sequenced in a study of CD8+CD57+ T cells in acquired aplastic anemia. Genomic DNA served as template for TCR beta VDJ and CDR3 profiling. Each CDR3 protein gets one entry after TCRdb re-called the reads with MiXCR. The sample records a few hundred thousand distinct CDR3 sequences, about 59% being singletons. Sequences were obtained from sorted CD4+, CD8+, or CD8+CD57+ T cells (not recorded which) from PBMCs. These receptors came from a human donor in good health.

Of note for this clonotype: The conserved closing phenylalanine or tryptophan is absent in this CDR3, likely reflecting a read error. The V gene is TRBV7-9, the J gene TRBJ2-7; 7 bases are shared with TRBD1. V dropped 5 bases and J dropped 5; count of bases not matched to a gene: 12. CDR1 and CDR2 from the germline V gene are SEHNR and FQNEAQ (reference sequence). The CDR3 is 15 amino acids. The DNA for the CDR3 is TGTGCCAGCAGCCCGGGTGGACAGGTACAACACGAGCAGTACCTC. Translation gives CASSPGGQVQHEQYL.

V gene TRBV10-2 combines with J gene TRBJ1-3; TRBD1 aligns across 7 bases. CDR3 length: 13 residues. From germline, CDR1 is WSHSY and CDR2 SAAADI. With V trimmed by 3 bases and J by 11 bases, 7 bases remained unmatched. The CDR3 loop reads CASSDRDSLPIYF. CDR3 DNA sequence: TGCGCCAGCAGTGACCGGGACAGTCTTCCCATATATTTT.

The chain couples TRBV24-1 to TRBJ2-7; no clear D. CDR3 length: 16 amino acids. With 3 bases removed from V and 3 bases from J, the gap between germline ends came to 17 bases. Germline values: CDR1 KGHDR, CDR2 SFDVKD. The CDR3 nucleotides are TGTGCCACCAGTGATAGGCGTCTACTGAAACTCTACGAGCAGTACTTC. Protein sequence: CATSDRRLLKLYEQYF.

CDR3: CASSSHSNIIDNEQFF. The CDR3, as DNA: TGTGCCAGCAGCTCCCATTCAAACATCATCGACAATGAGCAGTTCTTC. V and J are TRBV7-9 and TRBJ2-1, with D hard to call. V lost 4 bases and J 5 bases, leaving 18 bases between the germline ends. This CDR3 is built from 16 residues. Per the germline V gene, CDR1 is SEHNR and CDR2 is FQNEAQ (reference sequence). Using reference TRBV7-9 and TRBJ2-1 for the parts outside the CDR3, the full variable domain is DTGVSQNPRHKITKRGQNVTFRCDPISEHNRLYWYRQTLGQGPEFLTYFQNEAQLEKSRLLSDRFSAERPKGSFSTLEIQRTEQGDSAMYLCASSSHSNIIDNEQFFGPGTRLTVL.

The chain combines TRBV2 with TRBJ1-1; 7 bases are shared with TRBD1. CDR3 length: 14 residues. CDR1 and CDR2 (germline): SNHLY, FYNNEI. The V segment lost 6 bases and the J segment 4 bases; nucleotides outside the gene matches: 8. CDR3 loop: CASRKDRATTEAFF. CDR3 nucleotide sequence: TGTGCCAGCAGAAAAGACAGGGCCACCACTGAAGCTTTCTTT.

Here the CDR3 reads CASSPWTQTYGYTF. Here the CDR3 DNA reads TGTGCCAGCAGCCCGTGGACCCAAACCTATGGCTACACCTTC. The chain uses TRBV14 and TRBJ1-2; no reliable D call. The CDR3 contains 14 residues. V lost 4 bases, J lost 4 bases, and 13 bases lay in between. The germline V gene has CDR1 SGHDN and CDR2 FVKESK.

This clonotype was found many times. This rearrangement joins TRBV5-8 to TRBJ2-7; D is unresolved. V was pared by 4 bases and J by 2 bases, with 16 bases between. CDR3 length equals 15 residues. In germline, CDR1 is SGHTS, CDR2 YDEGEE. This chain's CDR3 is CASSPPPADTYEQYF. Here the CDR3 DNA reads TGTGCCAGCAGCCCCCCCCCGGCGGATACCTACGAGCAGTACTTC.